One and the same sample provided the 10 T cell receptor beta chains below, sequenced in a study of cytotoxic CD8 clonotypes in ibrutinib-treated CLL. TCRdb's copy holds only in-frame clones and misses some; the assay was immunoSEQ multiplex PCR. The sample holds some 160,000 clones, about four fifths seen once. The specimen was PBMCs, collected after 12 months of ibrutinib treatment. These TCRs come from a human donor with chronic lymphocytic leukemia.

The chain links TRBV6-4 to TRBJ2-1; D remains unclear. Germline V gene sequence: CDR1 MRHNA, CDR2 SNTAGT. Between the trimmed V and J ends, which lost 6 bases and 7 bases, there was a span of 19 bases. The CDR3 spans 15 residues. In DNA form, the CDR3 reads TGTGCCAGCAGCTTAGAATACGCCTACCTTAATGAGCAGTTCTTC. The encoded protein is CASSLEYAYLNEQFF.

V usage is TRBV29-1 and J usage is TRBJ2-5; no firm D call. V lost 3 bases to trimming and J lost 6 bases, with 8 bases between them. CDR3 length: 11 amino acids. The V gene's germline CDR1 is SQVTM and CDR2 ANQGSEA. Here the CDR3 DNA reads TGCAGCGTTGACTCTAAGCAGACCCAGTACTTC. This sequence encodes CSVDSKQTQYF. Using reference TRBV29-1 and TRBJ2-5 for the parts outside the CDR3, the full variable domain is SAVISQKPSRDICQRGTSLTIQCQVDSQVTMMFWYRQQPGQSLTLIATANQGSEATYESGFVIDKFPISRPNLTFSTLTVSNMSPEDSSIYLCSVDSKQTQYFGPGTRLLVL.

For this clone: The sample holds other DNA sequences that translate to the same CDR3. CDR3 residues: CASRPTSGGADTQYF. DNA for the CDR3: TGTGCCAGCAGGCCTACTAGCGGGGGCGCAGATACGCAGTATTTT. The chain links TRBV2 to TRBJ2-3; TRBD2 aligns across 11 bases. The J segment lost 4 bases and the V segment lost 6 bases, leaving 6 bases of the junction unmatched. This CDR3 spans 15 amino acids. Germline CDR1 reads SNHLY; CDR2 reads FYNNEI.

The rearrangement uses TRBV6-5 and TRBJ1-6; the match to TRBD1 covers 7 bases. Germline trimming cut 5 bases from V and 7 bases from J; bases unmatched to any gene: 8. The length of the CDR3 is 15 residues. In germline, CDR1 is MNHEY, CDR2 SVGAGI. For the CDR3, the DNA is TGTGCCAGCAGTCCCCGGGACAGAACAAATTCACCCCTCCACTTT. Its translation: CASSPRDRTNSPLHF.

This clone was seen only a few times. The J gene is TRBJ1-5, the V gene TRBV2, with D possibly being TRBD1 (5 bases). V was trimmed by 0 bases and J by 3 bases, leaving 12 bases between them. CDR1 and CDR2 from the germline V gene are SNHLY and FYNNEI. The CDR3 is 16 amino acids. CDR3 in amino acids: CASSEAPWTNNQPQHF. In DNA form, the CDR3 reads TGTGCCAGCAGTGAAGCGCCGTGGACAAACAATCAGCCCCAGCATTTT.

The chain carries TRBV2 and TRBJ2-3; D is uncertain. The germline V gene has CDR1 SNHLY and CDR2 FYNNEI. The V end lost 5 bases, the J end lost 4 bases, and 13 bases lay between the germline ends. The CDR3 loop spans 14 amino acids. CDR3 bases: TGTGCCAGCAGTCGGACGGAAATAGCAGATACGCAGTATTTT. Its translation: CASSRTEIADTQYF.

The V call is TRBV10-3, the J call TRBJ1-2; D uncertain. Germline-derived CDR1 and CDR2 are ENHRY and SYGVKD. This CDR3 is built from 12 residues. V dropped 6 bases and J dropped 5 bases, with 10 bases sitting between them. Here the CDR3 DNA reads TGTGCCATCAGGGGAACAGAGTATGGCTACACCTTC. As protein: CAIRGTEYGYTF.

The chain combines TRBV12-5 with TRBJ2-1; D is ambiguous. V lost 8 bases, J lost 8 bases, and 16 bases lay in between. The V gene's germline CDR1 is LGHNT and CDR2 FRNRAP. The CDR3 is 13 residues long. The CDR3 region has the DNA TGTGCTAGTCGTCCGGGCGGTGGGGATGAGCAGTTCTTC. Translating gives CASRPGGGDEQFF.

V gene TRBV27 combines with J gene TRBJ2-1; 10 nucleotides agree with TRBD2. Germline V gives CDR1 MNHEY, CDR2 SMNVEV (reference sequence). The junction had 5 bases not matched to a gene; V was cut back by 9 bases and J by 0 bases. The CDR3 has 15 residues. CDR3 region: CASSRTSGSYNEQFF. The DNA of the CDR3 is TGTGCCAGTAGCCGGACTAGCGGCTCCTACAATGAGCAGTTCTTC.

The genes are TRBV5-4 and TRBJ2-7, with 9 bases matching TRBD1. Germline lookup yields CDR1 SGHNT and CDR2 YYREEE (reference sequence). V was clipped by 2 bases and J by 4 bases; unmatched bases: 10. This CDR3 is built from 16 residues. Here the CDR3 reads CASSFATGGRGYEQYF. CDR3 coding DNA: TGTGCCAGCAGCTTCGCCACAGGGGGCCGGGGGTACGAGCAGTACTTC.